Shown below are 31 T cell receptor beta chains from a single sample sequenced in a study of shared clonotypes between healthy human individuals. The table came from immunoSEQ multiplex PCR; TCRdb's copy has only in-frame clones and leaves some out. The top ten clones hold under 0.45% of a sample with roughly 1,600,000 clones, around 98.5% of them seen once. The material sequenced was naive CD4+ T cells sorted from blood. Subset: CD45RA+ positively selected. These receptors were taken from a man aged 25-40 years in good health.

Points on this clone: Other DNA sequences from this sample encode an identical CDR3 as well. The gene calls are TRBV5-6 and TRBJ2-3, with D possibly TRBD2 on 6 matching bases. This CDR3 region has 14 residues. The ends were cut back, 1 base at V and 3 bases at J, with 9 bases in the middle. In germline, CDR1 is SGHDT, CDR2 YYEEEE. The CDR3 spells CASSLPGSTDTQYF. The CDR3 DNA reads as TGTGCCAGCAGCTTGCCCGGGAGTACAGATACGCAGTATTTT.

The chain couples TRBV7-9 to TRBJ1-5; perhaps TRBD1 as D (6 bases). With 2 bases removed from V and 10 bases from J, the gap between germline ends came to 21 bases. CDR1 and CDR2 from the germline V gene are SEHNR and FQNEAQ (reference sequence). This CDR3 is 16 amino acids long. CDR3 in DNA: TGTGCCAGCAGCTTATACGGGACACTTATCAATGAACCCCAGCATTTT. It translates to CASSLYGTLINEPQHF.

This chain joins TRBV4-3 and TRBJ2-1, with TRBD1 matching over 9 bases. The CDR3 spans 17 residues. CDR1 and CDR2 (germline): LGHNA, YSLEER. The ends lost 0 bases at V and 2 bases at J; junction bases unmatched: 5. The CDR3: CASSQESGQGPYNEQFF. CDR3 DNA: TGCGCCAGCAGCCAAGAGTCAGGACAGGGGCCCTACAATGAGCAGTTCTTC.

The chain couples TRBV5-1 to TRBJ1-1; 9 bases are shared with TRBD1. The CDR3 runs to 19 residues. The germline CDR1 and CDR2 sequences are SGHRS and YFSETQ. V shed 1 base, J shed 0 bases, and the junction held 13 bases outside the gene matches. The CDR3 DNA reads TGCGCCAGCAGCTTGAAACCTGGGACAGGGAACAGGTTGAACACTGAAGCTTTCTTT. Its translation: CASSLKPGTGNRLNTEAFF.

This chain uses TRBV20-1 with TRBJ2-1; TRBD1 might be the D (5 bases). Germline-derived CDR1 and CDR2 are DFQATT and SNEGSKA (reference sequence). Trimming removed 5 bases from V and 12 bases from J, with 14 bases in between. The CDR3 has 11 residues. The CDR3 sequence: CSAHTRAGQFF. In DNA form, the CDR3 reads TGCAGTGCTCACACCAGGGCCGGGCAGTTCTTC.

The chain is built from TRBV28 and TRBJ1-2; the D is unclear. The V and J ends lost 6 bases and 11 bases respectively, with 16 bases between them. This CDR3 is 12 amino acids long. Germline V gene sequence: CDR1 MDHEN, CDR2 SYDVKM. The CDR3: CASSPLPLGYTF. The CDR3, as DNA: TGTGCCAGCAGCCCCCTCCCCCTTGGGTACACCTTC.

The gene calls are TRBV7-8 and TRBJ2-7, with D perhaps TRBD2 (6 bases). This CDR3 has 12 residues. Trimming cost V 8 bases and J 3 bases, with 11 bases left between them. Looked up from germline, CDR1 is SGHVS and CDR2 is FQNEAQ. CDR3 sequence (DNA): TGTGCCAGCGCGCTCGGGGGCTACGAGCAGTACTTC. This encodes CASALGGYEQYF.

Of note for this clone: An end of the junction does not agree with germline; a read error may underlie this. The genes are TRBV7-3 and TRBJ2-7, with TRBD2 as a possible D gene (5 bases). CDR1 is SGHTA, CDR2 FQGTGA, per germline. CDR3 length: 11 amino acids. The DNA of the CDR3 is TGTGCCAGCAGCTTAGGTAGAGCAAGAGGGTTC. Its protein product is CASSLGRARGF.

The J gene is TRBJ1-2, the V gene TRBV19, with TRBD1 matching over 10 bases. Germline V gives CDR1 LNHDA, CDR2 SQIVND (reference sequence). Losses at the gene ends were 6 bases for V and 5 bases for J; bases not matched to a gene: 6. The CDR3 length is 14 residues. As DNA, the CDR3 is TGTGCCAGTAGAAGACAGGGGGCTGATTATGGCTACACCTTC. This translates into CASRRQGADYGYTF.

The chain recombines TRBV6-6 with TRBJ2-7, with D perhaps matching TRBD1 (6 bases). The CDR3 loop spans 13 amino acids. V was shortened by 11 bases and J by 7 bases, with 21 bases between the two germline ends. From germline, CDR1 is MNHNY and CDR2 SVGAGI (reference sequence). The CDR3 bases are TGTGCCGGGGGCGGAACAGGGTTGGGTGAGCAGTACTTC. Translation: CAGGGTGLGEQYF.

The chain recombines TRBV18 with TRBJ1-2, with D possibly TRBD1 on 6 matching bases. Germline V gene sequence: CDR1 KGHSH, CDR2 LQKENI. The CDR3 is 15 residues long. V shed 5 bases and J shed 2 bases, with 15 bases lying between them. CDR3 coding DNA: TGTGCCAGCTCAATGACACGACAGGTCAACTATGGCTACACCTTC. Translating gives CASSMTRQVNYGYTF.

With respect to this clone: The junction differs from germline at one of its ends, possibly a read error. V usage is TRBV2 and J usage is TRBJ2-3, with a weak D call TRBD1 (6 bases). The CDR3 is made up of 14 amino acids. Germline CDR1 SNHLY, CDR2 FYNNEI. For the CDR3, the DNA is TGTGCCGGCAGAGGGGGAAAAGACACAGATACGCAGTATTTT. It encodes CAGRGGKDTDTQYF.

J is TRBJ2-1 and V is TRBV28; D is perhaps TRBD2 (5 bases). The CDR3 has 14 amino acids. The V gene's germline CDR1 is MDHEN and CDR2 SYDVKM. The germline V and J ends were trimmed by 2 bases and 3 bases, with 8 bases remaining between them. The CDR3 DNA sequence: TGTGCCAGCAGTTTACTAGCCCACTACAATGAGCAGTTCTTC. Its protein product is CASSLLAHYNEQFF.

The rearrangement uses TRBV28 and TRBJ1-2; no clear D gene. Per germline, CDR1 MDHEN and CDR2 SYDVKM. The CDR3 is 15 residues long. Trimming took 4 bases from V and 4 from J, leaving 16 bases between them. The CDR3 DNA is TGTGCCAGCAGTTCCCCTGAGACACGATTCTATGGCTACACCTTC. It codes for CASSSPETRFYGYTF.

This chain uses TRBV2 with TRBJ2-7; D not certain. This CDR3 comprises 16 residues. Per germline, CDR1 SNHLY and CDR2 FYNNEI. V was trimmed by 0 bases and J by 4 bases, leaving 16 bases between them. For the CDR3, the DNA is TGTGCCAGCAGTGAAGCGCTTCTTGGACCCGTTTACGAGCAGTACTTC. It is translated as CASSEALLGPVYEQYF.

Of note for this clone: The sample contains more than one DNA sequence encoding this CDR3. The chain uses TRBV9 and TRBJ2-1; 9 bases fit TRBD2. CDR1 and CDR2 (germline): SGDLS, YYNGEE. The CDR3 contains 15 residues. V gave up 2 bases and J gave up 3 bases; unmatched junction bases: 3. The CDR3: CASSVRLADYNEQFF. The CDR3 region has the DNA TGTGCCAGCAGCGTGAGACTAGCGGACTACAATGAGCAGTTCTTC.

The chain uses TRBV9 and TRBJ1-2; perhaps TRBD1 as D (6 bases). V was cut by 3 bases and J by 1 base, with 16 bases left in between. CDR3 size: 16 residues. Per the germline V gene, CDR1 is SGDLS and CDR2 is YYNGEE. DNA for the CDR3: TGTGCCAGCAGCGAGTTCCAACAGGGAAGTAACTATGGCTACACCTTC. This codes for CASSEFQQGSNYGYTF.

The V call is TRBV27, the J call TRBJ2-7, with 8 bases fitting TRBD1. V shed 2 bases, J shed 9 bases, and the junction held 9 bases outside the gene matches. The germline V gene encodes CDR1 MNHEY and CDR2 SMNVEV (reference sequence). The CDR3 runs to 14 residues. DNA of the CDR3: TGTGCCAGCAGTTTACACGACAGGGGCGCAGGGCAGTACTTC. This translates into CASSLHDRGAGQYF.

The chain has TRBV7-6 and TRBJ2-2; possibly TRBD2 for D (5 bases). V dropped 2 bases and J dropped 6 bases, with 22 bases sitting between them. There are 18 residues in the CDR3. Germline V gives CDR1 SGHVS, CDR2 FNYEAQ. The CDR3 DNA follows: TGTGCCAGCAGCTTACGCGCGGCGGGCCAAACGACGTCCGGGGAGCTGTTTTTT. This translates into CASSLRAAGQTTSGELFF.

The chain couples TRBV6-6 to TRBJ2-3; D gene uncertain. Looked up from germline, CDR1 is MNHNY and CDR2 is SVGAGI (reference sequence). The CDR3 is 16 residues long. Trimming shortened V by 0 bases and J by 1 base, and 11 bases separated the two germline ends. This CDR3 is CASSYSGSVGTDTQYF. As DNA, the CDR3 is TGTGCCAGCAGTTACTCTGGTTCAGTAGGCACAGATACGCAGTATTTT.

The chain carries TRBV10-3 and TRBJ1-4, with D hard to call. Germline V lookup: CDR1 ENHRY, CDR2 SYGVKD. The CDR3 sequence is 15 residues long. Trimming took off 5 bases at V and 5 bases at J, with 15 bases between the two ends. In nucleotides, the CDR3 is TGTGCCATCAGTCAGAGTGGGAGCTCAAATGAAAAACTGTTTTTT. This gives the protein CAISQSGSSNEKLFF.

The rearrangement links TRBV28 to TRBJ2-1, with D possibly TRBD2 on 5 matching bases. The CDR3 is made up of 18 amino acids. Trimming removed 5 bases from V and 0 bases from J, with 20 bases in between. Germline loops: CDR1 MDHEN, CDR2 SYDVKM. CDR3 DNA: TGTGCCAGCAGTCTGCGGGTTGGCGTGCGCGGCTCCTACAATGAGCAGTTCTTC. Amino acids: CASSLRVGVRGSYNEQFF.

The chain is built from TRBV11-3 and TRBJ2-3; D is undetermined. CDR3 length equals 13 residues. Between the trimmed V and J ends, which lost 1 base and 9 bases, there was a span of 11 bases. Germline lookup yields CDR1 SGHNT and CDR2 YENEEA. CDR3 sequence reads: CASSLAPLVTQYF. The CDR3, as DNA: TGTGCCAGCAGCTTAGCCCCCTTGGTAACGCAGTATTTT.

The gene calls are TRBV5-1 and TRBJ2-1; 9 nucleotides agree with TRBD1. Per the germline V gene, CDR1 is SGHRS and CDR2 is YFSETQ. This CDR3 spans 14 amino acids. Unmatched junction bases numbered 5, after V lost 3 bases and J lost 7 bases. In DNA, the CDR3 is TGCGCCAGCAGCTCTGGGACAGGGATGAATGAGCAGTTCTTC. Its translation: CASSSGTGMNEQFF.

The J gene is TRBJ2-3, the V gene TRBV11-3, with TRBD2 as a possible D gene (7 bases). The CDR3 contains 13 residues. Germline CDR1 SGHNT, CDR2 YENEEA. Deletions cut 8 bases from V and 2 bases from J, with 11 bases between. The CDR3 loop reads CASSRGATDTQYF. The CDR3 region has the DNA TGTGCCAGCTCCCGGGGGGCCACAGATACGCAGTATTTT.

This CDR3 reads CSVELSGNYDYEQYF. The CDR3 region has the DNA TGCAGCGTTGAGCTTAGCGGGAACTACGATTACGAGCAGTACTTC. The gene calls are TRBV29-1 and TRBJ2-7; 8 nucleotides match TRBD2. The CDR3 is made up of 15 amino acids. Germline CDR1 reads SQVTM; CDR2 reads ANQGSEA. Germline trimming cut 3 bases from V and 4 bases from J; bases unmatched to any gene: 11.

This chain joins TRBV11-2 and TRBJ2-5; D ambiguous. V lost 5 bases, J lost 2 bases, and 3 bases lay in between. Germline values: CDR1 SGHAT, CDR2 FQNNGV. This CDR3 is 11 amino acids long. The CDR3 protein is CASSVQETQYF. The CDR3 DNA reads TGTGCCAGCAGCGTACAAGAGACCCAGTACTTC.

This sequence joins TRBV4-2 and TRBJ2-7; unclear D gene. The CDR3 runs to 16 residues. Germline CDR1 is LGHNA and CDR2 is YNFKEQ. The V end was cut by 0 bases, the J end by 3 bases, with 15 bases between. The CDR3 spells CASSQDHGRRGYEQYF. DNA of the CDR3: TGTGCCAGCAGCCAAGATCACGGCAGGAGAGGCTACGAGCAGTACTTC.

The chain employs TRBV10-3 and TRBJ1-5; no reliable D call. Trimming took off 8 bases at V and 4 bases at J, with 15 bases between the two ends. CDR3 length: 14 residues. The V gene's germline CDR1 is ENHRY and CDR2 SYGVKD. CDR3 sequence: CAIGGGAINQPQHF. CDR3 nucleotide sequence: TGTGCCATCGGCGGAGGAGCAATTAATCAGCCCCAGCATTTT.

This rearrangement joins TRBV7-7 to TRBJ2-1, with 7 bases lining up with TRBD2. The V segment lost 2 bases and the J segment 0 bases; nucleotides outside the gene matches: 7. Germline values: CDR1 SSHAT, CDR2 FNYEAQ (reference sequence). The CDR3 sequence is 17 residues long. The CDR3 sequence is CASSLRWGGSSYNEQFF. The CDR3 bases are TGTGCCAGCAGCTTAAGATGGGGGGGTAGCTCCTACAATGAGCAGTTCTTC.

The DNA of the CDR3 is TGTGCCAGCATGAGGTCTAGCGGTAACAATGAGCAGTTCTTC. It yields the protein CASMRSSGNNEQFF. The chain employs TRBV11-1 and TRBJ2-1, with 7 bases fitting TRBD2. The trim removed 7 bases at V and 5 bases at J, leaving 8 bases unmatched. Per the germline V gene, CDR1 is SGHAT and CDR2 is FQDESV (reference sequence). The CDR3 is 14 amino acids.